The 18 T cell receptor beta chains given below trace back to one sample, sequenced in a study of blood T cell repertoires in COVID-19. The table came from immunoSEQ multiplex PCR; TCRdb's copy has only in-frame clones and leaves some out. This table holds over 400,000 clones, over 75% found once. The sample consisted of peripheral blood. The receptors originated from a human donor in a cohort sampled during active COVID-19.

The CDR3, as DNA: TGTGCCTGGACCTCGCGTCCTGGCAATGAGCAGTTCTTC. The encoded protein is CAWTSRPGNEQFF. The rearrangement links TRBV30 to TRBJ2-1; D gene unclear. The CDR3 is made up of 13 amino acids. The V and J ends lost 4 bases and 6 bases respectively, with 13 bases between them. The germline gives CDR1 GTSNPN, CDR2 SVGIG (reference sequence).

The V call is TRBV28, the J call TRBJ2-3; tentative D call: TRBD2 (6 bases). The CDR3 runs 14 residues. Trimming removed 6 bases at V and 2 bases at J, with 12 bases between. Germline CDR1 reads MDHEN; CDR2 reads SYDVKM. Written as DNA, the CDR3 is TGTGCCAGCAGGGGCGGGGACTTCACAGATACGCAGTATTTT. Translation gives CASRGGDFTDTQYF.

This rearrangement joins TRBV24-1 to TRBJ2-5; a weak D match, TRBD1 (6 bases). The germline V gene has CDR1 KGHDR and CDR2 SFDVKD. The CDR3 is 13 residues long. The V gene lost 9 bases and the J gene lost 2 bases, with 12 bases spanning the gap. For the CDR3, the DNA is TGTGCCACCGGGGGCTCGCTTCAAGAGACCCAGTACTTC. Amino acid sequence: CATGGSLQETQYF.

The genes are TRBV28 and TRBJ2-7; 7 bases align to TRBD2. Trimming removed 3 bases from V and 0 bases from J; junction bases left unmatched: 11. The CDR3 totals 17 residues. The germline V gene has CDR1 MDHEN and CDR2 SYDVKM. The CDR3 DNA reads as TGTGCCAGCAGTTTTAGGTTAGCGGGCTTTAGCTCCTACGAGCAGTACTTC. Translation: CASSFRLAGFSSYEQYF.

This chain connects TRBV12-3 or TRBV12-4 to TRBJ1-1; the D gene is possibly TRBD1 (5 bases). With 5 bases removed from V and 1 base from J, the gap between germline ends came to 5 bases. This CDR3 is 12 amino acids long. This chain's CDR3 is CASSRGNTEAFF. The DNA for the CDR3 is TGTGCCAGCAGTAGGGGGAACACTGAAGCTTTCTTT.

CDR3 sequence (DNA): TGTGCCAGTTCAGCGACTAGCGGGAACACCGGGGAGCTGTTTTTT. This translates into CASSATSGNTGELFF. This rearrangement joins TRBV19 to TRBJ2-2; TRBD2 agrees at 9 bases. V lost 8 bases and J lost 1; bases outside the gene matches: 5. The CDR3 is made up of 15 amino acids. Looked up from germline, CDR1 is LNHDA and CDR2 is SQIVND (reference sequence).

The rearrangement uses TRBV3-1 (or the pseudogene TRBV3-2) and TRBJ1-2, with D maybe TRBD1 (6 bases). Germline values: CDR1 LGHDT, CDR2 YNNKEL (reference sequence). The V and J ends lost 4 bases and 8 bases respectively, with 17 bases between them. This CDR3 comprises 14 residues. Here the CDR3 reads CASSPYRQVHGYTF. The CDR3 bases are TGTGCCAGCAGCCCCTACAGACAGGTTCACGGCTACACCTTC.

The chain combines TRBV20-1 with TRBJ1-2, with a tentative D call TRBD1 (6 bases). Germline assignment: CDR1 DFQATT and CDR2 SNEGSKA (reference sequence). The CDR3 runs 13 residues. Deletions cut 3 bases from V and 2 bases from J, with 10 bases between. CDR3 bases: TGCAGTGCTAGTGGACAGCGAAACTATGGCTACACCTTC. Translating it yields CSASGQRNYGYTF.

The sample holds a few counts of this clone. The chain uses TRBV7-8 and TRBJ2-1, with D perhaps matching TRBD1 (6 bases). Trimming stripped 8 bases from V and 4 bases from J, with 15 bases between. Germline assignment: CDR1 SGHVS and CDR2 FQNEAQ. The CDR3 is 14 residues long. This CDR3 reads CASGQPPLYNEQFF. As DNA, the CDR3 is TGTGCCAGCGGACAGCCCCCCCTTTACAATGAGCAGTTCTTC.

J is TRBJ1-1 and V is TRBV6-5; no firm D call. V was clipped by 1 base and J by 3 bases, with 9 bases between them. The CDR3 contains 14 residues. CDR1 and CDR2 from the germline V gene are MNHEY and SVGAGI. CDR3 DNA: TGTGCCAGCAGTTACTTTGGGAGGGACACTGAAGCTTTCTTT. Protein: CASSYFGRDTEAFF.

This sequence joins TRBV13 and TRBJ1-6; TRBD1 matches 9 bases. CDR3 size: 15 residues. Trimming removed 5 bases from V and 5 bases from J; junction bases left unmatched: 4. Germline CDR1 is PRHDT and CDR2 is FYEKMQ (reference sequence). The CDR3 DNA is TGTGCCAGCAGCCCCCGGACAGGGGATAATTCACCCCTCCACTTT. It codes for CASSPRTGDNSPLHF.

The genes are TRBV6-5 and TRBJ1-4, with D unclear. CDR1 is MNHEY and CDR2 is SVGAGI in the germline V gene. The CDR3 length is 14 residues. V lost 6 bases and J 2 bases, leaving 10 bases between the germline ends. CDR3 sequence: CASSPGGTNEKLFF. CDR3 DNA sequence: TGTGCCAGCAGCCCCGGAGGGACTAATGAAAAACTGTTTTTT.

The V call is TRBV6-5, the J call TRBJ1-1, with D possibly TRBD1 on 5 matching bases. The CDR3 runs to 13 residues. V lost 8 bases to trimming and J lost 1 base, with 11 bases between them. CDR1 MNHEY and CDR2 SVGAGI come from the germline V gene. The CDR3 DNA sequence: TGTGCCAGCTCCGGACAACCGAACACTGAAGCTTTCTTT. Its protein product is CASSGQPNTEAFF.

The J gene is TRBJ1-2, the V gene TRBV6-5, with TRBD1 as a possible D gene (5 bases). The CDR3 length is 15 residues. The ends were cut back, 6 bases at V and 13 bases at J, with 27 bases in the middle. Germline-derived CDR1 and CDR2 are MNHEY and SVGAGI. CDR3 sequence (DNA): TGTGCCAGCAGGGACGACCCGTTAGGGGCTGGGACTAGCACCTTC. It encodes CASRDDPLGAGTSTF.

The chain recombines TRBV7-2 with TRBJ1-2; D may be TRBD1 (5 bases). The CDR3 contains 18 residues. Germline values: CDR1 SGHTA, CDR2 FQGNSA. V was trimmed by 5 bases and J by 4 bases, leaving 26 bases between them. The CDR3, as DNA: TGTGCCAGCAGCCCAGGGCCCAGTGGGGCAGGGTATATCTATGGCTACACCTTC. Its translation is CASSPGPSGAGYIYGYTF. The whole variable domain, remainder taken from reference TRBV7-2 and TRBJ1-2, is GAGVSQSPSNKVTEKGKDVELRCDPISGHTALYWYRQSLGQGLEFLIYFQGNSAPDKSGLPSDRFSAERTGGSVSTLTIQRTQQEDSAVYLCASSPGPSGAGYIYGYTFGSGTRLTVV.

The genes are TRBV5-4 and TRBJ2-1; 7 positions match TRBD1. Trimming at V came to 0 bases and at J to 0 bases, leaving 6 bases not matched to a gene. Per germline, CDR1 SGHNT and CDR2 YYREEE (reference sequence). CDR3 length: 17 residues. The CDR3 sequence: CASSLAGGESSYNEQFF. DNA for the CDR3: TGTGCCAGCAGCTTGGCAGGGGGTGAGAGCTCCTACAATGAGCAGTTCTTC.

The chain uses TRBV5-1 and TRBJ2-7; possibly TRBD1 for D (5 bases). The CDR3 length is 15 residues. CDR1 and CDR2 (germline): SGHRS, YFSETQ. The V end lost 0 bases, the J end lost 2 bases, and 12 bases lay between the germline ends. The CDR3 coding sequence is TGCGCCAGCAGCTTGGCTGGCAGGGTTCCCTACGAGCAGTACTTC. This translates into CASSLAGRVPYEQYF.

This clone was observed once. J is TRBJ2-1 and V is TRBV5-1; 12 positions match TRBD2. V gave up 0 bases and J gave up 2 bases; unmatched junction bases: 0. This CDR3 is 16 amino acids long. From germline, CDR1 is SGHRS and CDR2 YFSETQ. In DNA, the CDR3 is TGCGCCAGCAGCTTGGGGACTAGCGGGGCCTACAATGAGCAGTTCTTC. As protein: CASSLGTSGAYNEQFF.